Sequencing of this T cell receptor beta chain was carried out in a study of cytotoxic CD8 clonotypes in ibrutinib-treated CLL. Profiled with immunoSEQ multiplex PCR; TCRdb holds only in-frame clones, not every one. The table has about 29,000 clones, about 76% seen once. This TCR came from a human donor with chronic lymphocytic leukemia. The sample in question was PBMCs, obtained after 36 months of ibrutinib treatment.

Here the CDR3 reads CASSLENRANTEAFF. Written as DNA, the CDR3 is TGTGCCAGCAGCTTGGAGAACAGGGCGAACACTGAAGCTTTCTTT. V and J are TRBV5-4 and TRBJ1-1, with a tentative D call TRBD1 (6 bases). Germline assignment: CDR1 SGHNT and CDR2 YYREEE (reference sequence). The CDR3 covers 15 residues. V shed 0 bases and J shed 1 base, with 10 bases lying between them. Together with reference TRBV5-4 and TRBJ1-1, the CDR3 gives the full variable domain: ETGVTQSPTHLIKTRGQQVTLRCSSQSGHNTVSWYQQALGQGPQFIFQYYREEENGRGNFPPRFSGLQFPNYSSELNVNALELDDSALYLCASSLENRANTEAFFGQGTRLTVV.